These T cell receptor beta chains were read from a single sample in a study of control samples from healthy donors and cancer patients. Clones were sequenced by immunoSEQ multiplex PCR, and TCRdb holds only the in-frame ones, with some missing. The top ten hold around 1.7% of the sample, which has 100,000 to 150,000 clones, more than 75% seen once. The sample comprised blood. Every receptor here comes from a man in his late teens or twenties in good health. Both conserved end residues are part of each CDR3. The D gene is left open where the match is weak. The size entry is marked missing in some rows and otherwise reads once, few, many or a size class.

abundance: .; v_gene: TRBV9; j_gene: TRBJ2-1; d_gene: TRBD1; CDR3nt: TGTGCCAGCAGCGATAGACAGGGTGGTCATGAGCAGTTCTTC; CDR3aa: CASSDRQGGHEQFF
abundance: .; v_gene: TRBV27; j_gene: TRBJ2-7; d_gene: .; CDR3nt: TGTGCCAGCAGTTCGAGCACTCCCCGCGAGCAGTACTTC; CDR3aa: CASSSSTPREQYF
abundance: once; v_gene: TRBV27; j_gene: TRBJ1-2; d_gene: .; CDR3nt: TGTGCCAGCAGTAATGACAAGCACCATCACTATGGCTACACCTTC; CDR3aa: CASSNDKHHHYGYTF
abundance: .; v_gene: TRBV9; j_gene: TRBJ1-2; d_gene: TRBD1; CDR3nt: TGTGCCAGCAGCGTAGAAGGGGGCGATGGCTACACCTTC; CDR3aa: CASSVEGGDGYTF
abundance: .; v_gene: TRBV5-1; j_gene: TRBJ1-4; d_gene: .; CDR3nt: TGCGCCAGCAGCTTGGGGGGGAATAATGAAAAACTGTTTTTT; CDR3aa: CASSLGGNNEKLFF
abundance: few; v_gene: TRBV5-1; j_gene: TRBJ1-6; d_gene: .; CDR3nt: TGCGCCAGCAGCTTGGGACAGTCTTTCCCTCCTTCACCCCTCCACTTT; CDR3aa: CASSLGQSFPPSPLHF
abundance: .; v_gene: TRBV5-6; j_gene: TRBJ2-7; d_gene: TRBD1; CDR3nt: TGTGCCAGCAGCCGAACAGGGGGAAGAGTTTACGAGCAGTACTTC; CDR3aa: CASSRTGGRVYEQYF
abundance: .; v_gene: TRBV7-9; j_gene: TRBJ2-5; d_gene: .; CDR3nt: TGTGCCAGCTTTCTGACCACTGGGGTACAAGAGACCCAGTACTTC; CDR3aa: CASFLTTGVQETQYF
abundance: once; v_gene: TRBV24-1; j_gene: TRBJ2-7; d_gene: .; CDR3nt: TGTGCCACCGAACGAGACAGCAAAGACGAGCAGTACTTC; CDR3aa: CATERDSKDEQYF
abundance: .; v_gene: TRBV6-5; j_gene: TRBJ1-5; d_gene: .; CDR3nt: TGTGCCAGCAGGACTAGCAATCAGCCCCAGCATTTT; CDR3aa: CASRTSNQPQHF
abundance: .; v_gene: TRBV6-2/TRBV6-3; j_gene: TRBJ2-1; d_gene: TRBD2; CDR3nt: TGTGCCAGCAGCCCTGGGGGGGGAGGAACCTACAATGAGCAGTTCTTC; CDR3aa: CASSPGGGGTYNEQFF
abundance: .; v_gene: TRBV5-1; j_gene: TRBJ1-2; d_gene: TRBD1; CDR3nt: TGCGCCAGCAGCTTGGGCCCCCAGGGGGCGTTCGGCTATGGCTACACCTTC; CDR3aa: CASSLGPQGAFGYGYTF
abundance: .; v_gene: TRBV7-2; j_gene: TRBJ2-1; d_gene: TRBD2; CDR3nt: TGTGCCAGCAGCTTAGTGGTCTTGCGGGAGGGTCATGAGCAGTTCTTC; CDR3aa: CASSLVVLREGHEQFF
abundance: .; v_gene: TRBV7-2; j_gene: TRBJ2-1; d_gene: .; CDR3nt: TGTGCCAGCAGCTTAGCCGGCACTGAGCAGTTCTTC; CDR3aa: CASSLAGTEQFF
abundance: .; v_gene: TRBV7-2; j_gene: TRBJ1-5; d_gene: .; CDR3nt: TGTGCCAGCAGCTTAGGGGGGGGAGGCAATCAGCCCCAGCATTTT; CDR3aa: CASSLGGGGNQPQHF
abundance: once; v_gene: TRBV6-5; j_gene: TRBJ1-2; d_gene: TRBD1; CDR3nt: TGTGCCAGCACAAAAGGGGGCTTCAATGGCTACACCTTC; CDR3aa: CASTKGGFNGYTF
abundance: .; v_gene: TRBV5-1; j_gene: TRBJ1-1; d_gene: .; CDR3nt: TGCGCCAGCAGCTCTCAGGAGGGATTCGCTGAAGCTTTCTTT; CDR3aa: CASSSQEGFAEAFF
abundance: once; v_gene: TRBV2; j_gene: TRBJ2-5; d_gene: .; CDR3nt: TGTGCCACCCAAAGCGGAACCCAAGAGACCCAGTACTTC; CDR3aa: CATQSGTQETQYF
abundance: .; v_gene: TRBV3-1/TRBV3-2; j_gene: TRBJ2-5; d_gene: TRBD1; CDR3nt: TGTGCCAGCAGTACAGGGGGCGCGGGACAAGAGACCCAGTACTTC; CDR3aa: CASSTGGAGQETQYF
abundance: .; v_gene: TRBV7-2; j_gene: TRBJ1-1; d_gene: .; CDR3nt: TGTGCCAGCAGCTTAGACAGGGCGGTGGGCACTGAAGCTTTCTTT; CDR3aa: CASSLDRAVGTEAFF
abundance: .; v_gene: TRBV6-6; j_gene: TRBJ2-6; d_gene: .; CDR3nt: TGTGCCAGCAGTTATGGACAAACCTCTGGGGCCAACGTCCTGACTTTC; CDR3aa: CASSYGQTSGANVLTF
abundance: .; v_gene: TRBV7-7; j_gene: TRBJ2-5; d_gene: .; CDR3nt: TGTGCTAGCAGCTTAGCCCCCCCGGGCCCAAGGGAGACCCAGTACTTC; CDR3aa: CASSLAPPGPRETQYF
abundance: .; v_gene: TRBV10-3; j_gene: TRBJ1-3; d_gene: .; CDR3nt: TGTGCCATCAGTGGGATCGGCGGTGGAAACACCATATATTTT; CDR3aa: CAISGIGGGNTIYF